Presented here are 27 T cell receptor beta chains from one specimen sequenced in a study of T cell repertoires in cytomegalovirus infection. A single record per CDR3 protein comes from TCRdb applying MiXCR to the reads. The sample has around 190,000 distinct CDR3 sequences, 14% seen once; the top ten hold approximately 30%. The specimen was PBMCs. The receptors derive from a human donor in good health (CMV status not recorded). Some clones in this sample may be carry-over from other donors' samples.

At least ten counts were recorded for this clonotype. V usage is TRBV28 and J usage is TRBJ1-2, with TRBD1 matching 11 bases. CDR3 length equals 14 residues. Germline CDR1 MDHEN, CDR2 SYDVKM. V trimming: 7 bases; J trimming: 7 bases; junction bases outside the gene matches: 8. CDR3 sequence: CASNIGTGGSGYTF. The CDR3 DNA is TGTGCCAGCAACATTGGGACAGGGGGTTCTGGCTACACCTTC.

CDR3 DNA sequence: TGTGCCAGCAGCCAACGGACAGGGGCGGGAGGAAACACCATATATTTT. Translation gives CASSQRTGAGGNTIYF. This rearrangement joins TRBV3-1 to TRBJ1-3; 9 bases are shared with TRBD1. CDR1 is LGHDT, CDR2 YNNKEL, per germline (reference sequence). V was pared by 2 bases and J by 4 bases, with 6 bases of the junction left unmatched. There are 16 residues in the CDR3.

The rearrangement uses TRBV28 and TRBJ2-1; TRBD2 agrees at 11 bases. J gave up 0 bases and V 6 bases, and 7 bases lay outside the gene matches. The CDR3 is 17 residues long. The germline V gene encodes CDR1 MDHEN and CDR2 SYDVKM. The CDR3 is CASRVSGRASSYNEQFF. The DNA for the CDR3 is TGTGCCAGCAGGGTTAGCGGGAGGGCCAGCTCCTACAATGAGCAGTTCTTC.

In this sample, this clonotype turned up a few times. Here the CDR3 DNA reads TGTGCCAGCAGCTTCGGACCCAATTCACCCCTCCACTTT. As protein: CASSFGPNSPLHF. The rearrangement joins TRBV5-4 to TRBJ1-6; D gene uncertain. Per germline, CDR1 SGHNT and CDR2 YYREEE (reference sequence). Trimming removed 2 bases from V and 7 bases from J, with 7 bases in between. This CDR3 contains 13 residues.

In this sample, this clonotype turned up a few times. The CDR3 here is CASSPNFFMGTGELFF. Here the CDR3 DNA reads TGTGCCAGCAGTCCTAATTTTTTTATGGGCACCGGGGAGCTGTTTTTT. The chain has TRBV6-5 and TRBJ2-2; no definite D call. This CDR3 region has 16 residues. Trimming stripped 5 bases from V and 4 bases from J, with 17 bases between. Germline V gene sequence: CDR1 MNHEY, CDR2 SVGAGI.

This clonotype has a handful of counts. The chain joins TRBV4-3 to TRBJ2-3; D possibly corresponds to TRBD1 (6 bases). The CDR3 spans 17 residues. Per germline, CDR1 LGHNA and CDR2 YSLEER. Trimming removed 0 bases at V and 7 bases at J, with 20 bases between. DNA for the CDR3: TGCGCCAGCAGCCAAGATGGGGACAAGAGTATAACAAATACGCAGTATTTT. Translating gives CASSQDGDKSITNTQYF.

This clonotype was observed at least ten times. The chain carries TRBV7-8 and TRBJ2-1; D perhaps matches TRBD2 (6 bases). Trimming left V 5 bases short and J 9 bases short, with 17 bases between. Germline assignment: CDR1 SGHVS and CDR2 FQNEAQ. The CDR3 runs 14 residues. CDR3 region: CASSVNRDSVEQFF. The DNA of the CDR3 is TGTGCCAGCAGCGTGAACCGGGACTCAGTTGAGCAGTTCTTC.

In this sample, this clonotype turned up many times. This chain uses TRBV7-2 with TRBJ1-1; TRBD1 might be the D (5 bases). The CDR3 is 15 amino acids. Germline loops: CDR1 SGHTA, CDR2 FQGNSA. Trimming took off 6 bases at V and 11 bases at J, with 25 bases between the two ends. The CDR3 sequence is CASSTTVLIPKGAFF. The CDR3 DNA is TGTGCCAGCAGTACGACCGTACTTATACCAAAGGGGGCTTTCTTT. Drawing the rest from reference TRBV7-2 and TRBJ1-1, the complete variable domain is GAGVSQSPSNKVTEKGKDVELRCDPISGHTALYWYRQSLGQGLEFLIYFQGNSAPDKSGLPSDRFSAERTGGSVSTLTIQRTQQEDSAVYLCASSTTVLIPKGAFFGQGTRLTVV.

This clonotype was counted ten times or more. J is TRBJ2-7 and V is TRBV20-1; D is ambiguous. CDR1 is DFQATT, CDR2 SNEGSKA, per germline (reference sequence). CDR3 length: 13 amino acids. Trimming cost V 2 bases and J 0 bases, with 8 bases left between them. The CDR3 region is CSARTYRSYEQYF. DNA for the CDR3: TGCAGTGCTAGAACTTACCGCTCCTACGAGCAGTACTTC.

This clonotype was counted a few times. The chain combines TRBV9 with TRBJ2-6, with D hard to call. Germline V gene lookup returns CDR1 SGDLS and CDR2 YYNGEE. This CDR3 is built from 16 residues. V gave up 3 bases and J gave up 0 bases, with 10 bases separating them. The CDR3: CASSGGPYSGANVLTF. CDR3 DNA sequence: TGTGCCAGCAGCGGGGGTCCGTACTCTGGGGCCAACGTCCTGACTTTC.

This clonotype was counted a few times. V usage is TRBV19 and J usage is TRBJ2-1, with 11 bases lining up with TRBD2. The CDR3 spans 16 residues. Germline loops: CDR1 LNHDA, CDR2 SQIVND (reference sequence). J gave up 8 bases and V 2 bases, and 8 bases lay outside the gene matches. CDR3 loop: CASSIPKTSGIDEQFF. The DNA for the CDR3 is TGTGCCAGTAGTATACCCAAGACTAGCGGGATCGATGAGCAGTTCTTC.

This clonotype occurred many times. The chain employs TRBV7-2 and TRBJ1-4; D is uncertain. CDR1 is SGHTA, CDR2 FQGNSA, per germline. This CDR3 comprises 15 residues. Trimming removed 0 bases from V and 4 bases from J, with 9 bases in between. CDR3 coding DNA: TGTGCCAGCAGCTTAGCGCTTCAGTTTAATGAAAAACTGTTTTTT. As protein: CASSLALQFNEKLFF. The whole variable domain, filled in from reference TRBV7-2 and TRBJ1-4, reads GAGVSQSPSNKVTEKGKDVELRCDPISGHTALYWYRQSLGQGLEFLIYFQGNSAPDKSGLPSDRFSAERTGGSVSTLTIQRTQQEDSAVYLCASSLALQFNEKLFFGSGTQLSVL.

Only a few counts were recorded for this clonotype. The chain carries TRBV9 and TRBJ1-3; D remains unclear. V lost 4 bases and J lost 3, with 23 bases in between. CDR3 length: 18 amino acids. Germline lookup yields CDR1 SGDLS and CDR2 YYNGEE. DNA of the CDR3: TGTGCCAGCAGCACCCAGTTCGATTCGGACCCATTTGGAAACACCATATATTTT. Translation gives CASSTQFDSDPFGNTIYF.

The chain couples TRBV7-2 to TRBJ2-7, with a possible D match to TRBD2 (5 bases). In germline, CDR1 is SGHTA, CDR2 FQGNSA. This CDR3 region has 15 residues. V shed 5 bases and J shed 2 bases, with 16 bases lying between them. The CDR3: CASSVNRGLPYEQYF. CDR3 DNA sequence: TGTGCCAGCAGCGTAAATCGGGGATTACCCTACGAGCAGTACTTC.

The chain carries TRBV25-1 and TRBJ2-2; 9 bases fit TRBD1. The ends lost 0 bases at V and 6 bases at J; junction bases unmatched: 2. The germline CDR1 and CDR2 sequences are MGHDK and SYGVNS. The CDR3 has 15 amino acids. In DNA, the CDR3 is TGTGCCAGCAGTGAATATTGGACAGGGGCCGGGGAGCTGTTTTTT. Amino acid sequence: CASSEYWTGAGELFF.

CDR3 in DNA: TGTGCCAGCAGTTACTATCGGACTGAAGCTTTCTTT. As protein: CASSYYRTEAFF. J is TRBJ1-1 and V is TRBV6-2 or TRBV6-3, with D hard to call. Germline lookup yields CDR1 MNHEY and CDR2 SVGEGT. Between the trimmed V and J ends, which lost 1 base and 5 bases, there was a span of 5 bases. This CDR3 is 12 amino acids long.

The chain links TRBV18 to TRBJ2-3, with D maybe TRBD1 (6 bases). Deletions cut 5 bases from V and 1 base from J, with 19 bases between. Germline V gene lookup returns CDR1 KGHSH and CDR2 LQKENI. The CDR3 sequence is 17 residues long. CDR3 amino acids: CASSTNGQRRGTDTQYF. The CDR3 nucleotides read TGTGCCAGCTCAACGAACGGACAGCGGCGGGGCACAGATACGCAGTATTTT.

This clonotype was detected only a few times. This chain connects TRBV20-1 to TRBJ1-5; weak D call: TRBD1 (5 bases). Germline V gene sequence: CDR1 DFQATT, CDR2 SNEGSKA (reference sequence). The length of the CDR3 is 12 residues. V was pared by 8 bases and J by 3 bases, with 11 bases between. DNA of the CDR3: TGCAGTCCCTACAGGATCAATCAGCCCCAGCATTTT. Translation gives CSPYRINQPQHF.

This clonotype was found a few times. The V and J genes are TRBV18 and TRBJ1-3; no clear D gene. The CDR3 is 15 residues long. V lost 5 bases and J lost 1, with 12 bases in between. Per the germline V gene, CDR1 is KGHSH and CDR2 is LQKENI. The CDR3 DNA is TGTGCCAGCTCATCCAATCAAGGGTCTGGAAACACCATATATTTT. This translates into CASSSNQGSGNTIYF.

This chain links TRBV29-1 with TRBJ2-3; D not resolved. The CDR3 covers 13 residues. With 7 bases removed from V and 2 bases from J, the gap between germline ends came to 13 bases. Germline V CDR1 and CDR2: SQVTM, ANQGSEA. CDR3 in amino acids: CSASGRFTDTQYF. The CDR3 DNA reads TGCAGCGCAAGTGGGCGATTCACAGATACGCAGTATTTT.

Ten or more counts support this clonotype. The rearrangement links TRBV7-3 to TRBJ2-7; 7 bases agree with TRBD1. The germline V gene encodes CDR1 SGHTA and CDR2 FQGTGA. CDR3 length: 13 amino acids. J lost 4 bases, V lost 3 bases, and 3 bases had no gene match. The CDR3 protein is CASSFEQGYEQYF. The CDR3 coding sequence is TGTGCCAGCAGCTTCGAACAGGGGTACGAGCAGTACTTC.

The chain links TRBV29-1 to TRBJ2-7; D is uncertain. The CDR3 is 12 amino acids. V was trimmed by 4 bases and J by 3 bases, leaving 10 bases between them. Germline loops: CDR1 SQVTM, CDR2 ANQGSEA. The chain's CDR3 is CSVGQDDYEQYF. CDR3 coding DNA: TGCAGCGTTGGTCAGGACGACTACGAGCAGTACTTC.

This clonotype was observed a few times. This chain connects TRBV29-1 to TRBJ2-4; possible D gene TRBD1, 6 bases. Germline loops: CDR1 SQVTM, CDR2 ANQGSEA. Trimming left V 7 bases short and J 0 bases short, with 13 bases between. CDR3 length: 14 amino acids. This CDR3 is CSDPGQLAKNIQYF. In nucleotides, the CDR3 is TGCAGCGACCCGGGACAACTAGCCAAAAACATTCAGTACTTC.

This clonotype was counted many times. This CDR3 reads CSVRGTGDNSPLHF. The CDR3 DNA is TGCAGTGTAAGGGGGACGGGAGATAATTCACCCCTCCACTTT. The V call is TRBV20-1, the J call TRBJ1-6, with D tentatively TRBD1 (6 bases). Between the trimmed V and J ends, which lost 7 bases and 5 bases, there was a span of 15 bases. Germline loops: CDR1 DFQATT, CDR2 SNEGSKA (reference sequence). The CDR3 is made up of 14 amino acids.

This clonotype was recorded at least ten times. This chain joins TRBV7-9 and TRBJ1-1; TRBD1 aligns across 9 bases. CDR1 is SEHNR, CDR2 FQNEAQ, per germline (reference sequence). The V segment lost 5 bases and the J segment 2 bases; nucleotides outside the gene matches: 6. CDR3 length: 15 amino acids. The CDR3 loop reads CASSPRTGENTEAFF. The CDR3 DNA is TGTGCCAGCAGCCCCCGGACAGGGGAAAACACTGAAGCTTTCTTT.

This chain links TRBV29-1 with TRBJ2-2; 7 bases are shared with TRBD1. CDR1 and CDR2 from the germline V gene are SQVTM and ANQGSEA. The CDR3 contains 14 residues. The V segment lost 5 bases and the J segment 1 base; nucleotides outside the gene matches: 4. The CDR3 bases are TGCAGCGTTCCCCGGACAGGGAACACCGGGGAGCTGTTTTTT. Its protein is CSVPRTGNTGELFF.

This clonotype came up many times. This sequence joins TRBV7-3 and TRBJ2-3, with 9 bases matching TRBD2. CDR1 SGHTA and CDR2 FQGTGA come from the germline V gene. The CDR3 runs to 15 residues. Unmatched junction bases numbered 10, after V lost 5 bases and J lost 7 bases. The CDR3, as DNA: TGTGCCAGCAGCCCGGGGGGCGGGGGGGCATATACGCAGTATTTT. The encoded protein is CASSPGGGGAYTQYF.